The 5 T cell receptor beta chains below were found in one sample sequenced in a study of T cell responses to AZD1222 COVID-19 vaccine. The table came from immunoSEQ multiplex PCR; TCRdb's copy has only in-frame clones and leaves some out. The data hold some 30,000 clones, with 86% observed a single time. The sample consisted of peripheral blood, taken on day 0 of AZD1222 vaccination. The receptor source for this set is an adult in good health.

V usage is TRBV25-1 and J usage is TRBJ2-7; TRBD2 agrees at 7 bases. Trimming at V came to 1 base and at J to 7 bases, leaving 7 bases not matched to a gene. CDR1 and CDR2 (germline): MGHDK, SYGVNS. This CDR3 region has 14 residues. CDR3 bases: TGTGCCAGCAGTGAATTCATTAGGGGAGGGGAGCAGTACTTC. As protein: CASSEFIRGGEQYF.

This chain connects TRBV15 to TRBJ2-7; 10 nucleotides agree with TRBD1. In germline, CDR1 is LNHNV, CDR2 YYDKDF (reference sequence). The J segment lost 5 bases and the V segment lost 3 bases, leaving 7 bases of the junction unmatched. The CDR3 contains 15 residues. The CDR3 region has the DNA TGTGCCACCAGCAGCCCGGGACAGGGGATCAACGAGCAGTACTTC. It translates to CATSSPGQGINEQYF.

The chain is built from TRBV15 and TRBJ2-1, with a possible D match to TRBD2 (6 bases). V was shortened by 1 base and J by 9 bases, with 10 bases between the two germline ends. This CDR3 has 13 amino acids. Per germline, CDR1 LNHNV and CDR2 YYDKDF (reference sequence). CDR3 amino acids: CATSRGSGGEQFF. In nucleotides, the CDR3 is TGTGCCACCAGCAGAGGTTCCGGGGGTGAGCAGTTCTTC.

The V gene is TRBV30, the J gene TRBJ2-1, with D tentatively TRBD1 (6 bases). The germline CDR1 and CDR2 sequences are GTSNPN and SVGIG (reference sequence). This CDR3 comprises 14 residues. V lost 3 bases and J lost 7, with 16 bases in between. The DNA for the CDR3 is TGTGCCTGGAGCTCGGGCCAGGGGATGAATGAGCAGTTCTTC. It codes for CAWSSGQGMNEQFF.

This chain joins TRBV19 and TRBJ2-2, with D tentatively TRBD1 (5 bases). This CDR3 has 14 amino acids. CDR1 LNHDA and CDR2 SQIVND come from the germline V gene (reference sequence). V gave up 1 base and J gave up 5 bases, with 8 bases separating them. For the CDR3, the DNA is TGTGCCAGTAGTATAGGGACAATTACCGGGGAGCTGTTTTTT. It is translated as CASSIGTITGELFF.